This T cell receptor beta chain was identified in a study of blood T cells in healthy people across ages. Whole-study context: Using template switching, researchers captured about one barcoded beta molecule for each two T cells.

Through a sample-barcoded 5' primer and a J-beta primer mix, a second PCR was run for 7 to 11 cycles. A 12-random-nucleotide template-switch adaptor tagged each cDNA molecule. TCRdb re-analysed the 5' RACE reads in MiXCR, keeping a single row per CDR3 protein. Of roughly 680,000 distinct CDR3 sequences listed, over 45% were seen once; the top ten hold under 35%. This clonotype was seen only a few times. Specimen: blood. The TCR was taken from a woman aged 55-69 years in good health.

CDR3 nucleotides: TGTGCCAGCAGCGTAGACACGTTCTCCTACGAGCAGTACTTC. It specifies CASSVDTFSYEQYF. The V call is TRBV9, the J call TRBJ2-7; D not resolved. Germline loops: CDR1 SGDLS, CDR2 YYNGEE. The CDR3 runs 14 residues. V lost 0 bases, J lost 0 bases, and 7 bases lay in between.